This T cell receptor beta chain came from a study of T cells in narcolepsy. Findings and caveats of the study: Autoreactive clonotypes reportedly recurred in blood of same and different patients, not controls.

Profiled with immunoSEQ multiplex PCR; TCRdb holds only in-frame clones, not every one. The sample holds about 40,000 clones, roughly 84% seen once. This clone was detected only once. Its antigen is unknown. With 2 bases removed from V and 1 base from J, the gap between germline ends came to 8 bases. Germline CDR1 is SNHLY and CDR2 is FYNNEI. The CDR3 has 14 residues. The clonotype comes from a human donor with narcolepsy. This sequence joins TRBV2 and TRBJ1-1; D remains ambiguous. Sequencing was performed on CD45RA- memory CD4+ T cells from PBMCs. CDR3 sequence reads: CASSERWGNTEAFF. CDR3 coding DNA: TGTGCCAGCAGTGAAAGATGGGGGAACACTGAAGCTTTCTTT.